This T cell receptor beta chain was sequenced for a study of blood T cell repertoires in COVID-19. Study-level information: The study drew acute and convalescent COVID-19 samples from the United States, Italy and Spain. In each case, the material was cDNA or gDNA derived from T cells, B-cell-depleted T cells, or PBMCs.

Authors' methods: Reference gene primers were amplified, and this amplification served to estimate nucleated cell counts. The data were produced by immunoSEQ multiplex PCR, yet TCRdb's version contains in-frame clones alone and is incomplete. The DNA gave D and trimming, while V, J and clone size come from that table. The table has 150,000 to 160,000 clones, about four fifths seen once. Germline values: CDR1 SGHRS, CDR2 YFSETQ. The CDR3 consists of 17 residues. Trimming took 5 bases from V and 0 from J; bases not matched to a gene: 11. The receptor comes from an older woman with acute or convalescent COVID-19. Sequencing was done on a sample of peripheral blood. V and J are TRBV5-1 and TRBJ2-3; 8 positions agree with TRBD2. This chain's CDR3 is CASSSAAGGVSTDTQYF. The CDR3 DNA follows: TGCGCCAGCAGTTCGGCGGCGGGGGGCGTTAGCACAGATACGCAGTATTTT.